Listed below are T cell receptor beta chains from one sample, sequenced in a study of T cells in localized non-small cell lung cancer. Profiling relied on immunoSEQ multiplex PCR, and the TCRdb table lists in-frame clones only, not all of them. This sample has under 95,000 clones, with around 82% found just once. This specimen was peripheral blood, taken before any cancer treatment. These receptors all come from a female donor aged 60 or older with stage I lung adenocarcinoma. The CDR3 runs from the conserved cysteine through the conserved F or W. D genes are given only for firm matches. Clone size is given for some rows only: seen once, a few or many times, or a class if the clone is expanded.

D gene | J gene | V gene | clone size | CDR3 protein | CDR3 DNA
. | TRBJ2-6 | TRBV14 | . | CASSQSQALSGANVLTF | TGTGCCAGCAGCCAATCACAGGCCCTCTCTGGGGCCAACGTCCTGACTTTC
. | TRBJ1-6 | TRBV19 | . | CASSGEATNSPLHF | TGTGCCAGTAGCGGGGAGGCCACGAATTCACCCCTCCACTTT
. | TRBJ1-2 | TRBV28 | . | CASSLSWMEGYTF | TGTGCCAGCAGTTTATCCTGGATGGAAGGCTACACCTTC
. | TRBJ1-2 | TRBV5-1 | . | CASRYTESDGYTF | TGCGCCAGCAGGTATACAGAGTCAGATGGCTACACCTTC
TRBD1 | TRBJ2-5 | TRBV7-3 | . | CASSLHGTGEGETQYF | TGTGCCAGCAGCTTACACGGGACAGGGGAAGGGGAGACCCAGTACTTC
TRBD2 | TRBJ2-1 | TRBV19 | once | CASSMASGISYNEQFF | TGTGCCAGTAGTATGGCTAGCGGAATCTCCTACAATGAGCAGTTCTTC
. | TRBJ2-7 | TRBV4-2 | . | CASSQGEAGHRSYEQYF | TGTGCCAGCAGCCAAGGAGAGGCGGGACACCGCTCCTACGAGCAGTACTTC
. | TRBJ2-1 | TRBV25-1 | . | CASSISGVYNEQFF | TGTGCCAGCAGTATCTCGGGAGTGTACAATGAGCAGTTCTTC
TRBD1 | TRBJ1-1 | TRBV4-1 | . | CASNPQGRGNTEAFF | TGCGCCAGCAACCCACAGGGGCGCGGGAACACTGAAGCTTTCTTT
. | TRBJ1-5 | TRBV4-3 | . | CASSQDRQTGPQHF | TGCGCCAGCAGCCAAGATAGGCAAACGGGCCCCCAGCATTTT
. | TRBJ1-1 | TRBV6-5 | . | CASRGVGQGKEEAFF | TGTGCCAGCAGGGGGGTCGGGCAGGGCAAGGAAGAAGCTTTCTTT
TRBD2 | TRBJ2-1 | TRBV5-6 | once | CASSFKRSGGDNEQFF | TGTGCCAGCAGTTTCAAGCGATCCGGGGGGGACAATGAGCAGTTCTTC
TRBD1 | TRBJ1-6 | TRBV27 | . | CASSLVVPGGRDSPLHF | TGTGCCAGCAGTTTAGTCGTCCCAGGGGGCAGGGATTCACCCCTCCACTTT
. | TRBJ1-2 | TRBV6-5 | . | CASSLSLSNYGYTF | TGTGCCAGCAGTTTGTCCTTATCTAACTATGGCTACACCTTC
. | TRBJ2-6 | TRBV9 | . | CASSVGGQLTGANVLTF | TGTGCCAGCAGCGTAGGCGGACAGCTCACTGGGGCCAACGTCCTGACTTTC
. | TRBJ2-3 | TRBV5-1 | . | CASRGGDTQYF | TGCGCCAGCAGAGGCGGAGATACGCAGTATTTT
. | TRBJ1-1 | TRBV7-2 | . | CASSLRQAPPEAFF | TGTGCCAGCAGCTTAAGGCAGGCACCTCCTGAAGCTTTCTTT
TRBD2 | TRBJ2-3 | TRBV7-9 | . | CASALSGGDTDTQYF | TGTGCCAGCGCCCTTTCCGGGGGGGACACAGATACGCAGTATTTT
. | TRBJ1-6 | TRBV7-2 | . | CASSLTAGDSPLHF | TGTGCCAGCAGCTTAACGGCCGGGGATTCACCCCTCCACTTT
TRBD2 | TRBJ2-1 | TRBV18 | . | CASSPPGLTDEQFF | TGTGCCAGCTCACCCCCGGGACTAACCGATGAGCAGTTCTTC
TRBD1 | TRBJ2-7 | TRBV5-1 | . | CASSLAGTGRYEQYF | TGCGCCAGCAGCTTGGCCGGGACAGGGAGGTACGAGCAGTACTTC
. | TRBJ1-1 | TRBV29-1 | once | CSVRGGTEAFF | TGCAGCGTTAGAGGGGGCACTGAAGCTTTCTTT
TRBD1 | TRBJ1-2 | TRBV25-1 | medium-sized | CASSGTGIDGYTF | TGTGCCAGCAGTGGGACAGGGATCGATGGCTACACCTTC
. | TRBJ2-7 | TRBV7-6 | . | CASSLGADGPYEQYF | TGTGCCAGCAGCTTAGGGGCGGACGGCCCCTACGAGCAGTACTTC
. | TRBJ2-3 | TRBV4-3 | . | CASSQDSGTGTDTQYF | TGCGCCAGCAGCCAAGATAGTGGTACGGGCACAGATACGCAGTATTTT
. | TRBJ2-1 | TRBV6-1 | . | CAVTLSLDEQFF | TGTGCCGTCACTCTTAGTCTGGATGAGCAGTTCTTC
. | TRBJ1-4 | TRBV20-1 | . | CSARGQEKLFF | TGCAGTGCTAGAGGTCAAGAAAAACTGTTTTTT
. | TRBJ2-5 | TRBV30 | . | CAWSRRLGETQYF | TGTGCCTGGAGTCGACGGTTAGGAGAGACCCAGTACTTC
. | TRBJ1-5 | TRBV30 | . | CAWSERASNQPQHF | TGTGCCTGGAGTGAAAGGGCTAGCAATCAGCCCCAGCATTTT
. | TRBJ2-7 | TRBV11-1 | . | CASSLSLSVAEQYF | TGTGCCAGCAGCTTATCGCTTTCGGTTGCCGAGCAGTACTTC
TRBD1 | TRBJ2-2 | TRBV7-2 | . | CASSWTGTNTGELFF | TGTGCCAGCAGCTGGACAGGGACGAACACCGGGGAGCTGTTTTTT
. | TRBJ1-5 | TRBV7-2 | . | CASSLDRQGNQPQHF | TGTGCCAGCAGCTTAGACCGACAGGGCAATCAGCCCCAGCATTTT
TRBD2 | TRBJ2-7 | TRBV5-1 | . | CASSLGEGIHEQYF | TGCGCCAGCAGCCTTGGGGAGGGAATCCACGAGCAGTACTTC
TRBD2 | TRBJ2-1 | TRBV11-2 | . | CASSLDWAGAYNEQFF | TGTGCCAGCAGCTTAGATTGGGCGGGGGCCTACAATGAGCAGTTCTTC
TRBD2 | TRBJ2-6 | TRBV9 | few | CASSPGTSGRSWRANVLTF | TGTGCCAGCAGCCCAGGGACTAGCGGGAGGTCCTGGAGGGCCAACGTCCTGACTTTC
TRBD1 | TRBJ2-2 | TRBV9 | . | CASSVRQGLFPDPNTGELFF | TGTGCCAGCAGCGTCCGACAGGGCCTTTTTCCAGACCCGAACACCGGGGAGCTGTTTTTT
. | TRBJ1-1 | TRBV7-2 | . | CASSSYWNPEAFF | TGTGCCAGCAGCTCTTATTGGAACCCTGAAGCTTTCTTT
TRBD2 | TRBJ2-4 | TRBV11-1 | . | CASSLGTSAKNIQYF | TGTGCCAGCAGCCTAGGGACTAGCGCAAAAAACATTCAGTACTTC
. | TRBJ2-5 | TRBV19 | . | CASSTDGRWGETQYF | TGTGCCAGTAGTACGGACGGACGGTGGGGGGAGACCCAGTACTTC
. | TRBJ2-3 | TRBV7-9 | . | CASSSTGHGTPGDTQYF | TGTGCCAGCAGCTCGACGGGACACGGGACTCCCGGGGATACGCAGTATTTT
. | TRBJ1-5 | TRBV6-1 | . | CASSGWINSNQPQHF | TGTGCCAGCAGTGGATGGATCAATAGCAATCAGCCCCAGCATTTT
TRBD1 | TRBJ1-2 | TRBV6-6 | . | CASSPPPDRGNYGYTF | TGTGCCAGCAGCCCACCCCCGGACAGGGGCAACTATGGCTACACCTTC
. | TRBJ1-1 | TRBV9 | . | CASSVVDLNTEAFF | TGTGCCAGCAGCGTAGTGGATCTGAACACTGAAGCTTTCTTT
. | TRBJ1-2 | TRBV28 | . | CASSFRGGYGYTF | TGTGCCAGCAGTTTCCGTGGGGGGTATGGCTACACCTTC
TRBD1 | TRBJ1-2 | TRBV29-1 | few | CSARTGNNYGYTF | TGCAGCGCCCGGACAGGGAACAACTATGGCTACACCTTC
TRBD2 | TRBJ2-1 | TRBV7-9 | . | CASSPRPAGGGYNEQFF | TGTGCCAGCAGCCCCCGACCCGCGGGAGGGGGATACAATGAGCAGTTCTTC
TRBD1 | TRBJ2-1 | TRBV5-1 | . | CASSGQGRDEQFF | TGCGCCAGCAGCGGACAGGGTCGGGATGAGCAGTTCTTC
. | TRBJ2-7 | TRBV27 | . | CASTGQGNEQYF | TGTGCCAGCACCGGTCAGGGTAACGAGCAGTACTTC
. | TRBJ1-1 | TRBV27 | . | CASKVNTEAFF | TGTGCCAGCAAGGTGAACACTGAAGCTTTCTTT
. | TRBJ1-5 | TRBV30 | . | CAWSVSRGGTQPQHF | TGTGCCTGGAGTGTGTCCCGGGGGGGCACTCAGCCCCAGCATTTT
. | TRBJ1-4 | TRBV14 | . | CASSPGRPGEKLFF | TGTGCCAGCAGCCCGGGACGGCCCGGTGAAAAACTGTTTTTT
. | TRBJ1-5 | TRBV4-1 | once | CASSQGGAYSNQPQHF | TGCGCCAGCAGCCAAGGGGGGGCCTATAGCAATCAGCCCCAGCATTTT
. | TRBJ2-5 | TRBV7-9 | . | CASSPDTQETQYF | TGTGCCAGCAGCCCCGACACCCAAGAGACCCAGTACTTC
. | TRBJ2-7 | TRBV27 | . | CASSPSRGPYEQYF | TGTGCCAGCAGTCCTTCCCGGGGACCCTACGAGCAGTACTTC